Listed here is a single T cell receptor beta chain. Which antigen it targets is not known. No base qualities exist here, and no much larger clone lies one base off it. The Qiagen DNeasy kit was used to extract genomic DNA from unsorted PBMCs and from the negatively selected CD4+ and CD8+ fractions. TCR beta CDR3 regions were subjected to amplification by immunoSEQ multiplex PCR with primers that anneal to V and J segments. A synthetic immune receptor repertoire was used to minimize amplification bias, and remaining bias was computationally removed after sequencing. The authors' analysis ran thus. Custom Python scripts were used to quantify repertoire diversity as the Shannon entropy index. Unsorted, CD4+ and CD8+ repertoires were examined separately, except in combined analyses, for which CD4+ and CD8+ sequences were merged in silico. Clonal expansion was defined as at least a 2-fold frequency increase after treatment relative to C1D1, with a pseudocount of 0.5 for undetected baseline clones. Singleton clones were defined as clones with 0 or 1 copy at C1D1, and non-singleton clones were defined as clones with 2 or more copies. Clones expanded in unsorted samples were annotated as CD4+, CD8+ or unknown by matching protein sequences in sorted samples from the same patient. Wilcoxon tests on paired samples were used to test diversity changes from C1D1 to C4D1. Drawn from immuneACCESS, this table holds only the in-frame rearrangements with V and J called that TCRdb kept. Clones are partly lost; checked studies trace under half to an unresolved V gene and leave the rest unexplained. V and J calls and clone size are as listed in that table; D and trimming were resolved from the DNA. This sample lists 35,000 to 45,000 clones; over 70% were detected once. In total, the top ten clones hold 7% to 9.5% of the sample.

In light of the paper, this sample's time point label describes: cycle 1 day 1 (C1D1), immediately before nivolumab initiation. Every trial patient had relapsed after autologous stem cell transplantation, and cohorts A, B and C differed in prior brentuximab vedotin exposure. The trial cohort comprised some 60 patients with relapsed/refractory classical Hodgkin lymphoma whose best overall responses were complete response, partial response or progressive disease. In the multi-cohort phase II CheckMate 205 trial, trial patients received single-agent nivolumab. An independent review committee assessed best overall response by applying the 2007 International Working Group response criteria. PBMCs from the trial were collected at three points: immediately before nivolumab initiation (C1D1), and during therapy at cycle 2 day 1 and cycle 4 day 1. Peripheral blood was collected in 8 mL Vacutainer Cell Preparation Tubes, from which PBMCs were isolated by centrifugation and then cryopreserved.

The source of the sample is a study of PD-1 blockade in classical Hodgkin lymphoma (TCRdb year 2020). Context from the whole study: Nivolumab dosing was 3 mg/kg intravenously every 2 weeks, continuing until either disease progression or unacceptable toxicity. The study used CyTOF and TCR beta sequencing to define a peripheral blood immune signature of response to PD-1 blockade in classical Hodgkin lymphoma. The paper as a whole reports these results and caveats: Baseline TCR diversity was reported to be lower in newly diagnosed patients than in healthy donors and to be lower still in relapsed/refractory patients. Baseline diversity similar to that of newly diagnosed patients was observed in trial patients achieving complete response, whereas significantly lower diversity was observed in partial responders and progressors. By C4D1, a significant rise was seen in CD4+ TCR diversity but not in CD8+ TCR diversity (p=0.0027 vs p=0.16), and the rise was most apparent among complete responders (p=0.02). The study was restricted to a single clinical trial cohort, and the causes of repertoire differences, possibly disease activity or prior therapy, were left undefined. Patients starting nivolumab less than 1 year after ASCT had lower diversity and were excluded from later analyses to avoid confounding by immune reconstitution.

Its CDR3 holds 14 amino acids, cysteine through phenylalanine. The DNA shown is the 42-base CDR3, in frame from base 1. The CDR1 and CDR2 encoded by the germline V gene (reference sequence) are SGHKS and YYEKEE. V is clipped by 0 bases and J by 5 bases, and the sequence between their germline boundaries is 6 bases long. This material consisted of peripheral blood mononuclear cells (PBMCs), taken at baseline. The receptor's source is a human donor with classical Hodgkin lymphoma. The chain is assembled from TRBV5-5 and TRBJ1-6; the D gene identity is not certain. The nucleotide sequence reads as follows: TGTGCCAGCAGCTTGGACGGGCATAATTCACCCCTCCACTTT. Its translation reads: CASSLDGHNSPLHF.